One sample yielded the 29 T cell receptor beta chains listed below, sequenced in a study of blood T cell repertoires in COVID-19. Clones were read by immunoSEQ multiplex PCR, and TCRdb kept only the in-frame ones, dropping some. This sample carries about 72,000 clones, 82% of them seen once, and the ten largest clones take around 19%. Sequenced input: peripheral blood. The receptor set was obtained from a human donor in a cohort sampled during active COVID-19.

With respect to this clone: This CDR3 is also generated by other DNA sequences in the sample. The chain combines TRBV7-9 with TRBJ1-2; TRBD1 agrees at 11 bases. This CDR3 comprises 14 residues. From germline, CDR1 is SEHNR and CDR2 FQNEAQ (reference sequence). J lost 8 bases, V lost 5 bases, and 7 bases had no gene match. Written as DNA, the CDR3 is TGTGCCAGCAGCCCGGACAGGGGGCTTCGGGGCTACACCTTC. It yields the protein CASSPDRGLRGYTF.

The CDR3: CASSTPGTRANTEAFF. The CDR3, as DNA: TGTGCCAGCAGCACCCCCGGGACTAGGGCCAACACTGAAGCTTTCTTT. The chain links TRBV7-9 to TRBJ1-1, with D possibly being TRBD1 (5 bases). The CDR3 covers 16 residues. Trimming removed 5 bases at V and 2 bases at J, with 18 bases between. Germline assignment: CDR1 SEHNR and CDR2 FQNEAQ (reference sequence).

This CDR3 is CASKWGEKLFF. Here the CDR3 DNA reads TGTGCCTCGAAGTGGGGCGAGAAACTGTTTTTT. The V call is TRBV19, the J call TRBJ1-4, with a weak D call TRBD1 (5 bases). CDR1 is LNHDA, CDR2 SQIVND, per germline (reference sequence). This CDR3 region has 11 residues. V lost 11 bases and J lost 11, with 15 bases in between. Full variable domain (rest looked up from reference TRBV19 and TRBJ1-4): DGGITQSPKYLFRKEGQNVTLSCEQNLNHDAMYWYRQDPGQGLRLIYYSQIVNDFQKGDIAEGYSVSREKKESFPLTVTSAQKNPTAFYLCASKWGEKLFFGSGTQLSVL.

The chain has TRBV3-1 (or the pseudogene TRBV3-2) and TRBJ2-1, with D perhaps TRBD2 (7 bases). The germline CDR1 and CDR2 sequences are LGHDT and YNNKEL (reference sequence). This CDR3 region has 15 residues. Trimming removed 5 bases from V and 15 bases from J, with 26 bases in between. The DNA of the CDR3 is TGTGCCAGCAGCTTCCGGAGGGGGGGCAAACCTGGAATGTTCTTC. This translates into CASSFRRGGKPGMFF.

The J gene is TRBJ2-7, the V gene TRBV11-1, with 9 bases that match TRBD1. Germline V gene lookup returns CDR1 SGHAT and CDR2 FQDESV (reference sequence). V shed 1 base, J shed 4 bases, and the junction held 5 bases outside the gene matches. This CDR3 region has 15 residues. CDR3 amino acids: CASSLGGQGRYEQYF. The CDR3 bases are TGTGCCAGCAGCTTAGGGGGACAGGGCCGGTACGAGCAGTACTTC.

This chain joins TRBV19 and TRBJ1-1; D gene unclear. Germline assignment: CDR1 LNHDA and CDR2 SQIVND (reference sequence). The CDR3 consists of 14 residues. Trimming shortened V by 7 bases and J by 0 bases, and 12 bases separated the two germline ends. CDR3 amino acids: CASTRSRMNTEAFF. The CDR3, as DNA: TGTGCCAGTACCAGGTCAAGGATGAACACTGAAGCTTTCTTT.

In its sample, this clone was seen many times. The CDR3 region has the DNA TGTGCCAGCAGCTTGGCGGGAGGGGCCCACTACGAGCAGTACTTC. Encoded protein: CASSLAGGAHYEQYF. The genes are TRBV5-6 and TRBJ2-7; 8 nucleotides align to TRBD2. CDR3 length: 15 residues. The junction had 5 bases not matched to a gene; V was cut back by 0 bases and J by 3 bases. The germline gives CDR1 SGHDT, CDR2 YYEEEE.

This sequence joins TRBV30 and TRBJ1-2; 8 bases fit TRBD1. CDR3 size: 13 residues. Germline CDR1 reads GTSNPN; CDR2 reads SVGIG (reference sequence). J lost 4 bases, V lost 8 bases, and 9 bases had no gene match. This CDR3 reads CALSGGSGYGYTF. The CDR3 DNA sequence: TGTGCCCTTTCAGGGGGCAGTGGCTATGGCTACACCTTC.

The V gene is TRBV5-6, the J gene TRBJ2-2; D uncertain. The CDR3 consists of 11 residues. V lost 1 base and J 8 bases, leaving 3 bases between the germline ends. Germline-derived CDR1 and CDR2 are SGHDT and YYEEEE. CDR3 sequence (DNA): TGTGCCAGCAGCTTGTATGGGGAGCTGTTTTTT. Translated: CASSLYGELFF. The variable domain in full, with the rest retrieved from reference TRBV5-6 and TRBJ2-2, is DAGVTQSPTHLIKTRGQQVTLRCSPKSGHDTVSWYQQALGQGPQFIFQYYEEEERQRGNFPDRFSGHQFPNYSSELNVNALLLGDSALYLCASSLYGELFFGEGSRLTVL.

This rearrangement joins TRBV11-3 to TRBJ1-1; D unresolved. The CDR3 runs to 18 residues. Trimming cost V 1 base and J 1 base, with 19 bases left between them. Germline assignment: CDR1 SGHNT and CDR2 YENEEA. The CDR3 nucleotides read TGTGCCAGCAGCTTAGTTTTCTTACAGCAGCCTAAGAACACTGAAGCTTTCTTT. This sequence encodes CASSLVFLQQPKNTEAFF. Looking up the rest from reference TRBV11-3 and TRBJ1-1 gives the full variable domain: EAGVVQSPRYKIIEKKQPVAFWCNPISGHNTLYWYLQNLGQGPELLIRYENEEAVDDSQLPKDRFSAERLKGVDSTLKIQPAELGDSAVYLCASSLVFLQQPKNTEAFFGQGTRLTVV.

The chain couples TRBV12-3 or TRBV12-4 to TRBJ1-1; 9 bases are a match to TRBD1. Trimming cost V 4 bases and J 5 bases; bases outside gene matches: 2. The CDR3 extends over 13 amino acids. This CDR3 is CASSWTGDTEAFF. The DNA for the CDR3 is TGTGCCAGCAGTTGGACAGGGGATACTGAAGCTTTCTTT.

The gene calls are TRBV5-1 and TRBJ1-2, with D perhaps TRBD1 (5 bases). Looked up from germline, CDR1 is SGHRS and CDR2 is YFSETQ. The germline V and J ends were trimmed by 0 bases and 4 bases, with 10 bases remaining between them. The CDR3 covers 14 residues. CDR3 sequence reads: CASSLGQTSYGYTF. CDR3 DNA sequence: TGCGCCAGCAGCTTGGGACAGACATCCTATGGCTACACCTTC.

V is TRBV2 and J is TRBJ1-1; weak D call: TRBD1 (5 bases). The length of the CDR3 is 13 residues. V was shortened by 5 bases and J by 4 bases, with 11 bases between the two germline ends. The V gene's germline CDR1 is SNHLY and CDR2 FYNNEI. CDR3 bases: TGTGCCAGCAGTAGTCAGGGATCCACTGAAGCTTTCTTT. This translates into CASSSQGSTEAFF. Combining the CDR3 with reference TRBV2 and TRBJ1-1 gives the whole variable domain EPEVTQTPSHQVTQMGQEVILRCVPISNHLYFYWYRQILGQKVEFLVSFYNNEISEKSEIFDDQFSVERPDGSNFTLKIRSTKLEDSAMYFCASSSQGSTEAFFGQGTRLTVV.

The genes are TRBV11-3 and TRBJ2-1, with 9 positions matching TRBD2. The J segment lost 9 bases and the V segment lost 6 bases, leaving 9 bases of the junction unmatched. In germline, CDR1 is SGHNT, CDR2 YENEEA. The CDR3 is 14 residues long. The CDR3 coding sequence is TGTGCCAGCAGTTATCGGACTAGCGATAGTGAGCAGTTCTTC. Its translation is CASSYRTSDSEQFF. The whole variable domain, remainder taken from reference TRBV11-3 and TRBJ2-1, is EAGVVQSPRYKIIEKKQPVAFWCNPISGHNTLYWYLQNLGQGPELLIRYENEEAVDDSQLPKDRFSAERLKGVDSTLKIQPAELGDSAVYLCASSYRTSDSEQFFGPGTRLTVL.

The CDR3 region has the DNA TGTGCCTGGACCTCCTCCGCCCCGGGACAGGGTGGCTCACCCCTCCACTTT. It encodes CAWTSSAPGQGGSPLHF. The rearrangement links TRBV30 to TRBJ1-6, with 9 positions matching TRBD1. Germline V gene data show CDR1 as GTSNPN and CDR2 as SVGIG (reference sequence). CDR3 length: 17 amino acids. Trimming removed 4 bases from V and 10 bases from J; junction bases left unmatched: 17.

The CDR3 spells CASSLDREAYEQYF. CDR3 sequence (DNA): TGCGCCAGCAGCTTGGACAGGGAAGCGTACGAGCAGTACTTC. This chain joins TRBV5-1 and TRBJ2-7, with D perhaps TRBD1 (6 bases). Looked up from germline, CDR1 is SGHRS and CDR2 is YFSETQ. This CDR3 is built from 14 residues. V dropped 0 bases and J dropped 4 bases, with 11 bases sitting between them.

V is TRBV6-5 and J is TRBJ2-1, with D unresolved. In germline, CDR1 is MNHEY, CDR2 SVGAGI. This CDR3 comprises 12 residues. The ends were cut back, 8 bases at V and 7 bases at J, with 12 bases in the middle. CDR3 DNA sequence: TGTGCCAGCCGATCCCGGAGAAATGAGCAGTTCTTC. This encodes CASRSRRNEQFF.

J is TRBJ2-7 and V is TRBV4-2, with 11 positions matching TRBD2. The ends lost 6 bases at V and 2 bases at J; junction bases unmatched: 15. CDR1 LGHNA and CDR2 YNFKEQ come from the germline V gene. The CDR3 has 18 residues. The CDR3 coding sequence is TGTGCCAGCAGTTCTGGACTAGCGGGTGACGGTTCCCCCTACGAGCAGTACTTC. This translates into CASSSGLAGDGSPYEQYF.

This clone was seen a few times. The chain carries TRBV18 and TRBJ2-1; 7 bases are shared with TRBD2. The CDR3 covers 15 residues. The V segment lost 3 bases and the J segment 5 bases; nucleotides outside the gene matches: 7. Germline values: CDR1 KGHSH, CDR2 LQKENI. CDR3 amino acids: CASSPPSGRDNEQFF. The CDR3, as DNA: TGTGCCAGCTCACCCCCTAGCGGCCGAGACAATGAGCAGTTCTTC.

This clone has a count of ten or more. V gene TRBV4-1 combines with J gene TRBJ1-4; D is perhaps TRBD1 (6 bases). CDR1 is MGHRA, CDR2 YSYEKL, per germline. The CDR3 consists of 14 residues. Trimming pared 0 bases from V and 12 bases from J, leaving 14 bases between. The CDR3 DNA reads as TGCGCCAGCAGCCAAGAATTAGGACAGCTCGAACTGTTTTTT. Protein sequence: CASSQELGQLELFF.

The chain has TRBV29-1 and TRBJ1-2; no reliable D call. Per germline, CDR1 SQVTM and CDR2 ANQGSEA. The CDR3 length is 11 residues. V was clipped by 3 bases and J by 4 bases, with 6 bases between them. CDR3 nucleotide sequence: TGCAGCGTTGATCCTGTCTATGGCTACACCTTC. Encoded protein: CSVDPVYGYTF.

The chain employs TRBV18 and TRBJ2-7; 8 positions agree with TRBD2. This CDR3 has 14 amino acids. Per germline, CDR1 KGHSH and CDR2 LQKENI. J lost 5 bases, V lost 3 bases, and 6 bases had no gene match. The CDR3: CASSPSGGDHEQYF. In DNA, the CDR3 is TGTGCCAGCTCACCCTCGGGGGGGGACCACGAGCAGTACTTC.

The chain has TRBV2 and TRBJ1-2; 7 bases are a match to TRBD1. J lost 6 bases, V lost 10 bases, and 5 bases had no gene match. The V gene's germline CDR1 is SNHLY and CDR2 FYNNEI. CDR3 length: 11 amino acids. The CDR3 coding sequence is TGTGCCACCCGGGACAGCGATGGCTACACCTTC. Protein product: CATRDSDGYTF.

The chain couples TRBV18 to TRBJ1-5; possible D gene TRBD1, 6 bases. Per the germline V gene, CDR1 is KGHSH and CDR2 is LQKENI. V was trimmed by 6 bases and J by 5 bases, leaving 11 bases between them. The CDR3 consists of 13 residues. The CDR3 is CASSENRDQPQHF. CDR3 sequence (DNA): TGTGCCAGCTCCGAGAACAGGGATCAGCCCCAGCATTTT.

This clone was observed a few times. The rearrangement uses TRBV7-8 and TRBJ2-3; 7 bases match TRBD1. Germline CDR1 SGHVS, CDR2 FQNEAQ. The CDR3 is 17 amino acids. Trimming at V came to 4 bases and at J to 6 bases, leaving 16 bases not matched to a gene. For the CDR3, the DNA is TGTGCCAGCAGCTGGGACCCCGGACAGGCGGACAAGGATACGCAGTATTTT. Residues: CASSWDPGQADKDTQYF.

The gene calls are TRBV19 and TRBJ1-2; 8 bases match TRBD1. The CDR3 runs to 14 residues. Germline assignment: CDR1 LNHDA and CDR2 SQIVND (reference sequence). The junction had 6 bases not matched to a gene; V was cut back by 7 bases and J by 2 bases. CDR3 nucleotides: TGTGCCAGTAATGGGGACAGGTTCAACTATGGCTACACCTTC. It yields the protein CASNGDRFNYGYTF.

This chain connects TRBV25-1 to TRBJ1-1; 11 nucleotides agree with TRBD1. Germline V lookup: CDR1 MGHDK, CDR2 SYGVNS. With 3 bases clipped from V and 5 bases from J, the junction kept 5 bases outside the gene matches. CDR3 length equals 15 residues. CDR3: CASSELDRGPTEAFF. The CDR3 DNA follows: TGTGCCAGCAGTGAGCTGGACAGGGGGCCAACTGAAGCTTTCTTT.

This rearrangement joins TRBV27 to TRBJ1-5; possible D gene TRBD1, 6 bases. Germline CDR1 is MNHEY and CDR2 is SMNVEV (reference sequence). The length of the CDR3 is 15 residues. V was cut by 5 bases and J by 0 bases, with 11 bases left in between. CDR3 coding DNA: TGTGCCAGCAGTCTAACAGGGTATAGCAATCAGCCCCAGCATTTT. Encoded protein: CASSLTGYSNQPQHF.

This clone has only a few counts. The chain employs TRBV18 and TRBJ1-5, with no clear D. The CDR3 contains 14 residues. Trimming left V 6 bases short and J 0 bases short, with 9 bases between. Germline V CDR1 and CDR2: KGHSH, LQKENI. The CDR3 is CASSEGFSNQPQHF. CDR3 coding DNA: TGTGCCAGCTCGGAGGGATTTAGCAATCAGCCCCAGCATTTT.